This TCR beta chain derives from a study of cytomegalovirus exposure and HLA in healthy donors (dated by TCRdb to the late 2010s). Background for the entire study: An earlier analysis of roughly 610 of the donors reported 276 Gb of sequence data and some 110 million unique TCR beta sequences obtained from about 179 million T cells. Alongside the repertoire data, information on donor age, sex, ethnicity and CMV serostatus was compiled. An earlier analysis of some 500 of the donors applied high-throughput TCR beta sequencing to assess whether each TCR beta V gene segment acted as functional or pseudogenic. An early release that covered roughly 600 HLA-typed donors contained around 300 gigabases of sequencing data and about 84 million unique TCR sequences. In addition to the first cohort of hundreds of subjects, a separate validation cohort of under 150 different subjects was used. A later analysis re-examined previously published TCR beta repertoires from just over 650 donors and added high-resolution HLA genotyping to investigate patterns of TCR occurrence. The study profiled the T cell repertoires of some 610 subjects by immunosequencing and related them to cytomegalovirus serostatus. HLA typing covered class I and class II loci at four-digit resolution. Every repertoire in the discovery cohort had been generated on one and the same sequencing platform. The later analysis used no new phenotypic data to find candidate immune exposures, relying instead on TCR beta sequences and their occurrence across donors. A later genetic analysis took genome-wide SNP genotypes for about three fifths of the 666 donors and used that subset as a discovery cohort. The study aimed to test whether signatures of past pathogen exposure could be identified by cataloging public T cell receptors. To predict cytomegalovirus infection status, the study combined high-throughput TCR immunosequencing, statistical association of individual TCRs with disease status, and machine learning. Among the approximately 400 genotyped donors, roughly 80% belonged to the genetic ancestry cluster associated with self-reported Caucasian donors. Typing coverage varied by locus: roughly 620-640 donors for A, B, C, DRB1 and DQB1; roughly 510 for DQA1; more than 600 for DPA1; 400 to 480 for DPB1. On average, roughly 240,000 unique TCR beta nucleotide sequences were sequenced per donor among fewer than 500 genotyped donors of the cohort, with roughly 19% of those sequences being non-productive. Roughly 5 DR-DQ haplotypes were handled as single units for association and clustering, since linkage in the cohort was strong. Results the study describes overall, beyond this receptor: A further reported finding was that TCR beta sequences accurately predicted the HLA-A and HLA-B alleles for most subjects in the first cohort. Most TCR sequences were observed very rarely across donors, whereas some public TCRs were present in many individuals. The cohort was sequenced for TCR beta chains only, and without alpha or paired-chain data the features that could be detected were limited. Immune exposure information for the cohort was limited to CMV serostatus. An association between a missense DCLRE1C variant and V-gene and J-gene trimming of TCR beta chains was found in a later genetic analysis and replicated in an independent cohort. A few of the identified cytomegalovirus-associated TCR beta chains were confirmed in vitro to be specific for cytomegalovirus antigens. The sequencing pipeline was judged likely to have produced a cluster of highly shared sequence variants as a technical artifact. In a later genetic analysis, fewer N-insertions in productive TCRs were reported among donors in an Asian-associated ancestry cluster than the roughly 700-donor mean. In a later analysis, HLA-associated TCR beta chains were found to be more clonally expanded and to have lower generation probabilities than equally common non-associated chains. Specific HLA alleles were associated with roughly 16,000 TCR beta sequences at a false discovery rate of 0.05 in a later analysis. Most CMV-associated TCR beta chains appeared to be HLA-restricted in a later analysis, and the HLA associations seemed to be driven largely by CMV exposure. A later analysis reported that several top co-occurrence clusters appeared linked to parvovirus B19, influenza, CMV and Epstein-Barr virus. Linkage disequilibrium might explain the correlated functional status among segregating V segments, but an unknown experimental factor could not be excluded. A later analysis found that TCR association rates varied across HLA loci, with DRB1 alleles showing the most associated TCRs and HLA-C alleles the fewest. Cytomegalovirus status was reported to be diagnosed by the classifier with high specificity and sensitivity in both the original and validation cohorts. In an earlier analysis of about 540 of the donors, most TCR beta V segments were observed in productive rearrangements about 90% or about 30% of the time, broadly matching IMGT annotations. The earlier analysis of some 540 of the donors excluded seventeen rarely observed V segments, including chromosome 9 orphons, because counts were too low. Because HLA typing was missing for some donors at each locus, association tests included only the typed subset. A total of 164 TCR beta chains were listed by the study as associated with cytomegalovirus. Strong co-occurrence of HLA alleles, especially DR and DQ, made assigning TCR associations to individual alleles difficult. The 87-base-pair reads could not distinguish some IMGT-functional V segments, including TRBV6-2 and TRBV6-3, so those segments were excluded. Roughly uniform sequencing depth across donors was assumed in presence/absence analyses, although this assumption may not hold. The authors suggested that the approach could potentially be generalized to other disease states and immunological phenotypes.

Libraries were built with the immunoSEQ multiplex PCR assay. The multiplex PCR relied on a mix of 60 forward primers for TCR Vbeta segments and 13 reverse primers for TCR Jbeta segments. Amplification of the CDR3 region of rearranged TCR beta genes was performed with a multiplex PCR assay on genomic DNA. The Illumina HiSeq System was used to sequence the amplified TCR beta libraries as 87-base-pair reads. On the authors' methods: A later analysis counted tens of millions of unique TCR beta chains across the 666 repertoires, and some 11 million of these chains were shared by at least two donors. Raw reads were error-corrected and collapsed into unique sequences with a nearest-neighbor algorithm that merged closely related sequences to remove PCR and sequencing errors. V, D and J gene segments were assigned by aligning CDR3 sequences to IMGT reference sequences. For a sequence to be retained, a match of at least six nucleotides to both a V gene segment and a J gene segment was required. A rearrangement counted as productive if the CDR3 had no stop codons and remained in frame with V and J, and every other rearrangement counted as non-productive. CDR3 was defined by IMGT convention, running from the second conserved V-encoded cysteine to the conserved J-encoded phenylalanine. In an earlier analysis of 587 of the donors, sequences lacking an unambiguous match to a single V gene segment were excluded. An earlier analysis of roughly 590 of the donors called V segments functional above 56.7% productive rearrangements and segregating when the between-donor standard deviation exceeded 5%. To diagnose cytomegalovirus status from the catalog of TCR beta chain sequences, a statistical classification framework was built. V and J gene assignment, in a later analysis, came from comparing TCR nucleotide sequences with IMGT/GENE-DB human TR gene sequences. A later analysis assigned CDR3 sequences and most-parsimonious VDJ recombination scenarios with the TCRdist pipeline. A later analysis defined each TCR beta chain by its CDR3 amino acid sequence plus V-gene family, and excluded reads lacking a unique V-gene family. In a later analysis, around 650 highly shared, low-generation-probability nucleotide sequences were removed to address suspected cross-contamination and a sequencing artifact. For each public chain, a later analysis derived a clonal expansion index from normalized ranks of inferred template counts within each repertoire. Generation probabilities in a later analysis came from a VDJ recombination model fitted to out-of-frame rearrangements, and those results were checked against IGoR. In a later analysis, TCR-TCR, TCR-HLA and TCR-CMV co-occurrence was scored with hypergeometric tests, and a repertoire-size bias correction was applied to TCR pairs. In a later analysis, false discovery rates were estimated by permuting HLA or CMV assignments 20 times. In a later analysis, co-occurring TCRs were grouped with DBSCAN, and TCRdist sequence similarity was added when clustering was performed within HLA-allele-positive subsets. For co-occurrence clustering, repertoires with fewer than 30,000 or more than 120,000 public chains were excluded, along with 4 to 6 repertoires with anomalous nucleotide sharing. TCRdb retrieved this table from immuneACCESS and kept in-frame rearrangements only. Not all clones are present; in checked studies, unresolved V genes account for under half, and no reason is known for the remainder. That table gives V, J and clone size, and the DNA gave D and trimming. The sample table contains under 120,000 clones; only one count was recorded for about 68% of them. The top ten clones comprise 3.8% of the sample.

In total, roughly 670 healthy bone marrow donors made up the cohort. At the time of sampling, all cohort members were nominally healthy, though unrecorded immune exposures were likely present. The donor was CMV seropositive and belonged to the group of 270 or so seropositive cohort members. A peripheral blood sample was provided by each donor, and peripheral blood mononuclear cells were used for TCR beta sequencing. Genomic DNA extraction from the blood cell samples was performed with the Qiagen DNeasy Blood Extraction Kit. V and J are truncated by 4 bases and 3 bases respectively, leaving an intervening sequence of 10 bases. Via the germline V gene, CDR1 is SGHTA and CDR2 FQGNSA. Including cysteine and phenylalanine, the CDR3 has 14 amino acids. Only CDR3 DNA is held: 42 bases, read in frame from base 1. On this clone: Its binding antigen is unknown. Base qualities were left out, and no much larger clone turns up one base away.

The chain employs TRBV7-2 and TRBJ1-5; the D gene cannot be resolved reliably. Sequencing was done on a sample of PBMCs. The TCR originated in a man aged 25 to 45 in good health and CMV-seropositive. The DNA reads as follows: TGTGCCAGCAGCTCCCGGACTGACAATCAGCCCCAGCATTTT. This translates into CASSSRTDNQPQHF. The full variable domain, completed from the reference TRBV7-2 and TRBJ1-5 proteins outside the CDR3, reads GAGVSQSPSNKVTEKGKDVELRCDPISGHTALYWYRQSLGQGLEFLIYFQGNSAPDKSGLPSDRFSAERTGGSVSTLTIQRTQQEDSAVYLCASSSRTDNQPQHFGDGTRLSIL.